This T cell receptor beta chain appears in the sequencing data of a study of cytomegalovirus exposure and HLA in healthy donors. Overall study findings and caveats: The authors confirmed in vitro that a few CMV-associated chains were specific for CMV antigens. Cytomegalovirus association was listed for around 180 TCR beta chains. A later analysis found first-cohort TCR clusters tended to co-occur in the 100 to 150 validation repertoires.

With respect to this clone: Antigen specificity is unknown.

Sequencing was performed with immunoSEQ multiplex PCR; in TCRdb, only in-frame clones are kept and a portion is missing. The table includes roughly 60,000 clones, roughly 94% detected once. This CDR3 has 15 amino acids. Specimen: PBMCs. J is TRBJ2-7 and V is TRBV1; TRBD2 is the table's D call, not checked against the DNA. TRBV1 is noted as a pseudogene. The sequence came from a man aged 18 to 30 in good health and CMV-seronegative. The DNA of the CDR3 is TGCACCAGCAGCCAAGTGCCTAGCGGGAGCTACGAGCAGTACTTC. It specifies CTSSQVPSGSYEQYF.